This is a list of T cell receptor beta chains from one sample in a study of cytomegalovirus exposure and HLA in healthy donors. Libraries were prepared by immunoSEQ multiplex PCR; TCRdb keeps only in-frame clonotypes and omits some of them. The sample has 130,000 to 150,000 clones; roughly 87% are singletons. The specimen sequenced was PBMCs. The receptors derive from a man between 18 and 29 years old in good health and CMV-seropositive. Each CDR3 is given with its conserved first and last residue. The D gene is left open where the match is weak. Size values are once, few and many counts, or a class for expanded clones, and some rows have none.

clone_size: .; j_call: TRBJ1-2; d_call: .; v_call: TRBV5-1; cdr3_aa: CASSLDRATGYTF; cdr3_nt: TGCGCCAGCAGCTTGGACAGGGCAACGGGCTACACCTTC
clone_size: .; j_call: TRBJ1-2; d_call: TRBD1; v_call: TRBV27; cdr3_aa: CASSWTGRDGYTF; cdr3_nt: TGTGCCAGCAGTTGGACAGGGAGAGATGGCTACACCTTC
clone_size: .; j_call: TRBJ2-7; d_call: TRBD1; v_call: TRBV9; cdr3_aa: CASSVRLTGAEQYF; cdr3_nt: TGTGCCAGCAGCGTACGACTGACAGGGGCCGAGCAGTACTTC
clone_size: .; j_call: TRBJ1-1; d_call: .; v_call: TRBV4-1; cdr3_aa: CASSQVLAGRTEAFF; cdr3_nt: TGCGCCAGCAGCCAAGTTTTGGCAGGCCGCACTGAAGCTTTCTTT
clone_size: .; j_call: TRBJ2-1; d_call: .; v_call: TRBV10-2; cdr3_aa: CASSSSSYNEQFF; cdr3_nt: TGCGCCAGCTCCTCGAGCTCCTACAATGAGCAGTTCTTC
clone_size: .; j_call: TRBJ1-2; d_call: .; v_call: TRBV6-5; cdr3_aa: CASSSRILYGYTF; cdr3_nt: TGTGCCAGCAGCTCCAGGATACTCTATGGCTACACCTTC
clone_size: .; j_call: TRBJ2-1; d_call: TRBD2; v_call: TRBV27; cdr3_aa: CASSLYSGGAYNEQFF; cdr3_nt: TGTGCCAGCAGTTTATATAGCGGGGGGGCCTACAATGAGCAGTTCTTC
clone_size: .; j_call: TRBJ1-5; d_call: TRBD1; v_call: TRBV30; cdr3_aa: CAWSPQGSNQPQHF; cdr3_nt: TGTGCCTGGAGCCCACAGGGGAGCAATCAGCCCCAGCATTTT
clone_size: .; j_call: TRBJ2-1; d_call: .; v_call: TRBV6-5; cdr3_aa: CASSQGGPYNEQFF; cdr3_nt: TGTGCCAGCTCCCAAGGGGGTCCGTACAATGAGCAGTTCTTC
clone_size: .; j_call: TRBJ2-1; d_call: .; v_call: TRBV4-2; cdr3_aa: CASSQGRGSSDEQFF; cdr3_nt: TGTGCCAGCAGCCAAGGGAGGGGTAGCTCGGATGAGCAGTTCTTC
clone_size: .; j_call: TRBJ2-5; d_call: .; v_call: TRBV7-9; cdr3_aa: CASSLMASSETQYF; cdr3_nt: TGTGCCAGCAGCTTAATGGCTAGCAGCGAGACCCAGTACTTC
clone_size: .; j_call: TRBJ2-2; d_call: TRBD2; v_call: TRBV7-9; cdr3_aa: CASSATGTITGELFF; cdr3_nt: TGTGCCAGCAGCGCCACCGGGACTATCACCGGGGAGCTGTTTTTT
clone_size: .; j_call: TRBJ1-1; d_call: .; v_call: TRBV5-1; cdr3_aa: CASSNRGGEAGAFF; cdr3_nt: TGCGCCAGCAGCAATCGGGGAGGGGAGGCCGGGGCTTTCTTT
clone_size: .; j_call: TRBJ2-7; d_call: TRBD1; v_call: TRBV28; cdr3_aa: CASSGAGTDNRGSYEQYF; cdr3_nt: TGTGCCAGCAGTGGCGCCGGGACAGACAATAGGGGGTCCTACGAGCAGTACTTC
clone_size: .; j_call: TRBJ2-1; d_call: TRBD2; v_call: TRBV29-1; cdr3_aa: CSVGDTGGGNEQFF; cdr3_nt: TGCAGCGTCGGAGACACGGGCGGGGGCAATGAGCAGTTCTTC
clone_size: .; j_call: TRBJ2-1; d_call: TRBD2; v_call: TRBV27; cdr3_aa: CASSLRASGGTRGNEQFF; cdr3_nt: TGTGCCAGCAGTTTAAGGGCTAGCGGGGGAACCCGGGGGAATGAGCAGTTCTTC
clone_size: .; j_call: TRBJ2-1; d_call: TRBD2; v_call: TRBV5-6; cdr3_aa: CASSWRTSANEQFF; cdr3_nt: TGTGCCAGCAGCTGGAGGACTAGCGCGAATGAGCAGTTCTTC
clone_size: .; j_call: TRBJ1-1; d_call: .; v_call: TRBV14; cdr3_aa: CASSPRIRDTEAFF; cdr3_nt: TGTGCCAGCAGCCCGAGGATTCGGGACACTGAAGCTTTCTTT
clone_size: .; j_call: TRBJ2-5; d_call: .; v_call: TRBV7-8; cdr3_aa: CASSAKTAQETQYF; cdr3_nt: TGTGCCAGCAGCGCGAAGACAGCGCAAGAGACCCAGTACTTC
clone_size: few; j_call: TRBJ1-1; d_call: .; v_call: TRBV30; cdr3_aa: CAWSVRGGTEAFF; cdr3_nt: TGTGCCTGGAGTGTACGCGGGGGGACTGAAGCTTTCTTT
clone_size: .; j_call: TRBJ2-1; d_call: TRBD2; v_call: TRBV5-1; cdr3_aa: CASSRPPGLAGSSYNEQFF; cdr3_nt: TGCGCCAGCAGCCGTCCCCCGGGACTAGCCGGTAGCTCCTACAATGAGCAGTTCTTC
clone_size: .; j_call: TRBJ2-3; d_call: TRBD2; v_call: TRBV5-1; cdr3_aa: CASSLGTSGRRDTQYF; cdr3_nt: TGCGCCAGCAGCTTGGGGACTAGCGGGAGACGAGATACGCAGTATTTT
clone_size: .; j_call: TRBJ1-2; d_call: .; v_call: TRBV6-5; cdr3_aa: CASSYAGVNYGYTF; cdr3_nt: TGTGCCAGCAGTTACGCGGGGGTTAACTATGGCTACACCTTC
clone_size: few; j_call: TRBJ2-1; d_call: TRBD2; v_call: TRBV5-5; cdr3_aa: CASSLTSVGGNEQFF; cdr3_nt: TGTGCCAGCAGCTTAACTAGCGTAGGTGGGAATGAGCAGTTCTTC
clone_size: .; j_call: TRBJ1-5; d_call: .; v_call: TRBV27; cdr3_aa: CASSLTGGANQPQHF; cdr3_nt: TGTGCCAGCAGTTTAACGGGGGGCGCGAATCAGCCCCAGCATTTT
clone_size: .; j_call: TRBJ1-3; d_call: .; v_call: TRBV12-5; cdr3_aa: CASGLALGNTIYF; cdr3_nt: TGTGCTAGTGGTTTGGCCCTCGGAAACACCATATATTTT
clone_size: .; j_call: TRBJ2-3; d_call: .; v_call: TRBV27; cdr3_aa: CASKGVNTDTQYF; cdr3_nt: TGTGCCAGCAAAGGGGTGAACACAGATACGCAGTATTTT
clone_size: .; j_call: TRBJ1-5; d_call: TRBD1; v_call: TRBV30; cdr3_aa: CAWSPGTGNQPQHF; cdr3_nt: TGTGCCTGGAGCCCCGGGACAGGCAATCAGCCCCAGCATTTT
clone_size: .; j_call: TRBJ2-1; d_call: .; v_call: TRBV7-2; cdr3_aa: CASSLDPLNEQFF; cdr3_nt: TGTGCCAGCAGCTTAGATCCCCTCAATGAGCAGTTCTTC
clone_size: .; j_call: TRBJ2-7; d_call: TRBD2; v_call: TRBV5-1; cdr3_aa: CASSGTITYEQYF; cdr3_nt: TGCGCCAGCAGCGGGACTATCACCTACGAGCAGTACTTC
clone_size: .; j_call: TRBJ1-4; d_call: .; v_call: TRBV30; cdr3_aa: CAWSLSRSEKLFF; cdr3_nt: TGTGCCTGGAGTCTTAGTCGGAGTGAAAAACTGTTTTTT
clone_size: few; j_call: TRBJ2-2; d_call: .; v_call: TRBV2; cdr3_aa: CASSADSRYTGELFF; cdr3_nt: TGTGCCAGCAGCGCCGACAGCCGATACACCGGGGAGCTGTTTTTT
clone_size: .; j_call: TRBJ2-5; d_call: TRBD2; v_call: TRBV10-3; cdr3_aa: CAISSSGGKQETQYF; cdr3_nt: TGTGCCATCAGTTCTAGCGGGGGGAAACAAGAGACCCAGTACTTC
clone_size: .; j_call: TRBJ2-1; d_call: TRBD1; v_call: TRBV4-1; cdr3_aa: CASSLDRGNEQFF; cdr3_nt: TGCGCCAGCAGCCTCGACAGGGGCAATGAGCAGTTCTTC
clone_size: once; j_call: TRBJ1-1; d_call: TRBD1; v_call: TRBV7-2; cdr3_aa: CASSWPPDRGGTEAFF; cdr3_nt: TGTGCCAGCAGCTGGCCGCCGGACAGGGGCGGCACTGAAGCTTTCTTT
clone_size: few; j_call: TRBJ1-3; d_call: .; v_call: TRBV6-5; cdr3_aa: CASRQFSGNTIYF; cdr3_nt: TGTGCCAGCCGACAGTTCTCTGGAAACACCATATATTTT
clone_size: .; j_call: TRBJ2-7; d_call: TRBD2; v_call: TRBV18; cdr3_aa: CASSPSGGSSYEQYF; cdr3_nt: TGTGCCAGCTCCCCCAGCGGGGGGTCTTCCTACGAGCAGTACTTC